This TCR beta chain came from a study of control samples from healthy donors and cancer patients. The data were produced by immunoSEQ multiplex PCR, yet TCRdb's version contains in-frame clones alone and is incomplete. The sample lists around 55,000 clones; 95% to 97% were seen once. The clonotype comes from a woman in her late teens or twenties in good health. Sequenced sample: blood.

The CDR3 loop reads CASSFRQGNEKLFF. The CDR3, as DNA: TGTGCCAGCAGCTTCCGACAGGGTAATGAAAAACTGTTTTTT. The genes are TRBV5-8 and TRBJ1-4, with TRBD1 matching over 7 bases. V lost 2 bases and J lost 4; bases outside the gene matches: 2. CDR3 size: 14 residues. Germline loops: CDR1 SGHTS, CDR2 YDEGEE.